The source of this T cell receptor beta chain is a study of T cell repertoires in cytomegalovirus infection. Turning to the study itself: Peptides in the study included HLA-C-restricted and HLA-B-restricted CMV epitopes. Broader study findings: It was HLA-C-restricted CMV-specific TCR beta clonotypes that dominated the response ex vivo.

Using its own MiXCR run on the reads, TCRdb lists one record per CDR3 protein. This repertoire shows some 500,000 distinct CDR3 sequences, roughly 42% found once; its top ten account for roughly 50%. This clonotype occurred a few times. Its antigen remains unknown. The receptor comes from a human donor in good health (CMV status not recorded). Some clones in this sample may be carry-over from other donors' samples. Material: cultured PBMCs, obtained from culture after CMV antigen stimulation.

CDR3 bases: TGCGCCAGCAGCTTCGGGGCAGACACCGGGGAGCTGTTTTTT. It yields the protein CASSFGADTGELFF. The chain links TRBV5-1 to TRBJ2-2; D may correspond to TRBD1 or TRBD2 (5 bases each). The germline V and J ends were trimmed by 2 bases and 3 bases, with 8 bases remaining between them. The CDR3 is 14 amino acids. Looked up from germline, CDR1 is SGHRS and CDR2 is YFSETQ. The full variable domain, completed using reference TRBV5-1 and TRBJ2-2, is KAGVTQTPRYLIKTRGQQVTLSCSPISGHRSVSWYQQTPGQGLQFLFEYFSETQRNKGNFPGRFSGRQFSNSRSEMNVSTLELGDSALYLCASSFGADTGELFFGEGSRLTVL.